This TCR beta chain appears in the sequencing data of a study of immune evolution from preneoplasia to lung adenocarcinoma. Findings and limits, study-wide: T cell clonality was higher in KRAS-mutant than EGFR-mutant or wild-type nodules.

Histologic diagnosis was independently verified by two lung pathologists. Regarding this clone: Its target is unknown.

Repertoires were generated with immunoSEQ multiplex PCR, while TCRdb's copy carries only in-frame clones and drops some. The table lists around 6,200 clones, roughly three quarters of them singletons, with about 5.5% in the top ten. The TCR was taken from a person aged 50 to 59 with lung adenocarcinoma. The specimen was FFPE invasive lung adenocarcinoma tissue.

The CDR3 nucleotides are TGTGCCAGCTCACCGCCCGCCAGGGCGTCCCTTGAAGCTTTCTTT. Translating gives CASSPPARASLEAFF. This rearrangement joins TRBV18 to TRBJ1-1; the D gene is possibly TRBD1 (5 bases). The CDR3 loop spans 15 amino acids. The V end was cut by 3 bases, the J end by 7 bases, with 18 bases between. Germline V lookup: CDR1 KGHSH, CDR2 LQKENI. The variable domain in full, with the rest retrieved from reference TRBV18 and TRBJ1-1, is NAGVMQNPRHLVRRRGQEARLRCSPMKGHSHVYWYRQLPEEGLKFMVYLQKENIIDESGMPKERFSAEFPKEGPSILRIQQVVRGDSAAYFCASSPPARASLEAFFGQGTRLTVV.